The T cell receptor beta chain under discussion was sequenced for a study of shared clonotypes between healthy human individuals. Sequencing used immunoSEQ multiplex PCR; TCRdb keeps in-frame clones, though not all of them. The sample includes under 650,000 clones, 96% of them seen just once. The V segment lost 3 bases and the J segment 9 bases; nucleotides outside the gene matches: 11. From germline, CDR1 is SGHRS and CDR2 YFSETQ. This CDR3 is built from 14 residues. The chain has TRBV5-1 and TRBJ2-7, with 8 bases lining up with TRBD2. This clonotype originated in a woman aged 25 to 39 in good health. Sequencing was performed on naive CD4+ T cells sorted from blood. The subset was: CD45RA+ positively selected. The CDR3 nucleotides read TGCGCCAGCAGCTCCTCAAAGGGGACTAGTGTGCAGTACTTC. This translates into CASSSSKGTSVQYF.